The sequence of this TCR beta chain was determined in a study of blood T cell repertoires in COVID-19. The CDR3 runs to 15 residues. The V gene's germline CDR1 is SGHRS and CDR2 YFSETQ. V dropped 2 bases and J dropped 0 bases, with 10 bases sitting between them. Clones were sequenced by immunoSEQ multiplex PCR, and TCRdb holds only the in-frame ones, with some missing. The sample consists of a few hundred thousand clones, 88% of them appearing once. The clonotype comes from a man between 18 and 29 years old with active or convalescent COVID-19. Input material: peripheral blood. The chain couples TRBV5-1 to TRBJ2-3; no clear D. The CDR3: CASSLSAASTDTQYF. The CDR3 DNA reads as TGCGCCAGCAGCTTATCGGCGGCAAGCACAGATACGCAGTATTTT.